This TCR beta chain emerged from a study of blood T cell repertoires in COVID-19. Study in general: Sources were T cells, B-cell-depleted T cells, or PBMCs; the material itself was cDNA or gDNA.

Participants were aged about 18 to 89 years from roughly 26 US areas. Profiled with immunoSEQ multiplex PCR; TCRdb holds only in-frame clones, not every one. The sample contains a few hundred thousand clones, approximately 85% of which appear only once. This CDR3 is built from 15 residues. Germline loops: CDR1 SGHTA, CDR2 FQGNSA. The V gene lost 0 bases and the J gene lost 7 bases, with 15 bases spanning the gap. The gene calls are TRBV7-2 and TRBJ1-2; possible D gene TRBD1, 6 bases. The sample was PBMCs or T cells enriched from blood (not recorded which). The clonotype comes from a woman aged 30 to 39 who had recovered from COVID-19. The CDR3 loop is CASSLAIAGVFGYTF. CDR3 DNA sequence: TGTGCCAGCAGCTTAGCGATTGCAGGGGTCTTTGGCTACACCTTC.